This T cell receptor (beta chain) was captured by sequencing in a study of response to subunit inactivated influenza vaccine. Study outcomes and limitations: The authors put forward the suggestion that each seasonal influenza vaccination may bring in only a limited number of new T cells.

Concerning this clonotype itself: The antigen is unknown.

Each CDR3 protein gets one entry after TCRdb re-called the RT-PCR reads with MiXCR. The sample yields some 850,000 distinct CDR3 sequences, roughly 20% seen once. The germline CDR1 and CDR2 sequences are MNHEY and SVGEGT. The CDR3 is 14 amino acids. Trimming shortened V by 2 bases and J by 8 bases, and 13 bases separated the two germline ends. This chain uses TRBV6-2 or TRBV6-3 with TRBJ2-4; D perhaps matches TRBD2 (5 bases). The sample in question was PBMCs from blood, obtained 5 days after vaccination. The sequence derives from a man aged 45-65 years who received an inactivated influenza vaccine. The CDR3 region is CASSYGQLRDIQYF. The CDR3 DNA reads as TGTGCCAGCAGTTACGGCCAATTGCGGGACATTCAGTACTTC.